Listed below are T cell receptor beta chains from one sample, sequenced in a study of beta chain features in type 1 diabetes. TCRdb keeps only in-frame clones here, not all; method: immunoSEQ multiplex PCR. This sample has 300,000 to 350,000 clones, with roughly 14% found just once. The material sequenced was naive CD4+ T cells from blood. Every receptor here comes from a woman aged 18-35 years with type 1 diabetes. Each CDR3 is given with its conserved first and last residue. Each record gives: D gene, CDR3 length, V gene, clone size, J gene, CDR3 protein, CDR3 DNA. A D gene is named only where the DNA matches it firmly. Some rows mark clone size as missing; the rest say once, few, many or name a class of expanded clone.

.	14	TRBV9	few	TRBJ2-2	CASSVEANTGELFF	TGTGCCAGCAGCGTAGAAGCAAACACCGGGGAGCTGTTTTTT
TRBD1	16	TRBV7-9	few	TRBJ1-2	CASSPSTGRINYGYTF	TGTGCCAGCAGCCCTTCGACAGGGAGGATCAACTATGGCTACACCTTC
TRBD1	15	TRBV4-3	.	TRBJ1-5	CASSQEGRGSSPQHF	TGCGCCAGCAGCCAAGAGGGCAGGGGGTCTTCGCCCCAGCATTTT
TRBD2	16	TRBV28	.	TRBJ2-1	CASSPLAGVSYNEQFF	TGTGCCAGCAGTCCCCTAGCGGGAGTGTCTTACAATGAGCAGTTCTTC
.	13	TRBV5-4	.	TRBJ2-7	CASSLAGSYEQYF	TGTGCCAGCAGCTTGGCAGGGTCCTACGAGCAGTACTTC
.	16	TRBV5-1	few	TRBJ2-6	CASSLRGISGANVLTF	TGCGCCAGCAGCTTGCGAGGGATTTCTGGGGCCAACGTCCTGACTTTC
.	15	TRBV4-1	.	TRBJ2-1	CASRLGDGTLNEQFF	TGCGCCAGCCGCCTAGGCGACGGGACATTAAATGAGCAGTTCTTC
.	17	TRBV5-1	few	TRBJ2-2	CASSSAGGSGNTGELFF	TGCGCCAGCAGCTCCGCCGGGGGTAGCGGAAACACCGGGGAGCTGTTTTTT
.	15	TRBV28	.	TRBJ2-7	CASSSLGGLTYEQYF	TGTGCCAGCAGTTCCCTGGGCGGACTAACCTACGAGCAGTACTTC
TRBD2	17	TRBV11-3	.	TRBJ2-3	CASSLVGLAGGSDTQYF	TGTGCCAGCAGCTTAGTGGGACTAGCGGGAGGATCAGATACGCAGTATTTT
.	17	TRBV5-1	few	TRBJ2-3	CASSFGVIGRPSDTQYF	TGCGCCAGCAGCTTCGGGGTGATAGGGAGGCCTTCAGATACGCAGTATTTT
.	12	TRBV7-2	few	TRBJ2-1	CASSSQTSKQFF	TGTGCCAGCAGCTCCCAGACTAGTAAGCAGTTCTTC
TRBD2	14	TRBV4-1	.	TRBJ2-1	CASSQETSGRPQFF	TGCGCCAGCAGCCAAGAGACTAGCGGGAGGCCTCAGTTCTTC
.	14	TRBV7-9	.	TRBJ1-1	CASSLADSNTEAFF	TGTGCCAGCAGCTTAGCGGACAGTAACACTGAAGCTTTCTTT
TRBD1	14	TRBV19	.	TRBJ1-1	CASEGTGAAGGAFF	TGTGCCAGTGAGGGGACAGGGGCGGCCGGGGGAGCTTTCTTT
.	12	TRBV6-5	few	TRBJ1-2	CASSYSSYGYTF	TGTGCCAGCAGTTACTCTAGCTATGGCTACACCTTC
.	15	TRBV2	few	TRBJ2-6	CASSLSRSGANVLTF	TGTGCCAGCAGTCTGTCCCGCTCTGGGGCCAACGTCCTGACTTTC
TRBD1	18	TRBV4-2	few	TRBJ1-4	CASSQERGRGSTNEKLFF	TGTGCCAGCAGCCAAGAGAGGGGGCGCGGATCAACTAATGAAAAACTGTTTTTT
TRBD1	15	TRBV19	few	TRBJ2-5	CASSPRTGTQETQYF	TGTGCCAGTAGTCCGCGGACAGGGACCCAAGAGACCCAGTACTTC
.	11	TRBV7-9	few	TRBJ1-4	CASSVSEKLFF	TGTGCCAGCAGCGTCAGTGAAAAACTGTTTTTT
.	15	TRBV14	few	TRBJ1-3	CASSQGQYSGNTIYF	TGTGCCAGCAGCCAAGGACAGTATTCTGGAAACACCATATATTTT
.	15	TRBV6-5	.	TRBJ1-5	CASSYSGVSNQPQHF	TGTGCCAGCAGTTACTCAGGGGTAAGCAATCAGCCCCAGCATTTT
TRBD1	15	TRBV19	few	TRBJ1-2	CASAKIGTVNYGYTF	TGTGCCAGTGCGAAAATCGGGACAGTCAACTATGGCTACACCTTC
.	16	TRBV2	few	TRBJ1-2	CASSEEEGAWKYGYTF	TGTGCCAGCAGTGAAGAGGAAGGGGCTTGGAAGTATGGCTACACCTTC